This T cell receptor (beta chain) was recorded in a study of T cells in Graves' hyperthyroidism and ophthalmopathy. Amplification targeted TCR beta CDR3 regions from RNA transcripts. Primed by the HTBI set, a first-round RT-PCR was run on the TCR CDR3. TCRdb reanalysed the multiplex PCR reads using MiXCR and keeps one entry per CDR3 protein. There are over 400,000 distinct CDR3 sequences in the sample; over 12% occur only once, and roughly 13% lies in the top ten. There are a few counts of this clonotype. CDR1 is WNHNN and CDR2 is SYGVQD in the germline V gene (reference sequence). V was pared by 2 bases and J by 5 bases, with 9 bases between. The CDR3 is 13 residues long.

The source material was blood. The chain combines TRBV10-1 with TRBJ2-5; D remains ambiguous. The clonotype comes from a man aged 18 to 29 with Graves' ophthalmopathy. The CDR3, as DNA: TGCGCCAGCAGTGAGGAGAGTAGGGAGACCCAGTACTTC. Protein sequence: CASSEESRETQYF.